This TCR beta chain was captured in a study of blood T cell repertoires in COVID-19. The CDR3 is 15 residues long. Trimming cost V 5 bases and J 1 base; bases outside gene matches: 7. Germline CDR1 LNHDA, CDR2 SQIVND (reference sequence). Data came from immunoSEQ multiplex PCR; TCRdb stores just in-frame clones and leaves some out. Of roughly 210,000 clones in the sample, about nine tenths were seen once. This receptor was taken from a man under 40 in a cohort exposed to, infected with or recovered from COVID-19 (not recorded which). Sample: PBMCs or T cells enriched from blood (not recorded which). This sequence joins TRBV19 and TRBJ1-1; 7 bases map to TRBD1. CDR3 region: CASSPMGQKNTEAFF. In DNA, the CDR3 is TGTGCCAGTAGTCCGATGGGACAGAAGAACACTGAAGCTTTCTTT.